The 7 T cell receptor beta chains below come from one sample, sequenced in a study of T-cell reconstitution after alpha-beta-depleted transplantation in children. The TCRbeta library incorporated unique molecular identifiers. TCRdb passed the PCR reads through MiXCR, listing each CDR3 protein once. This sample has around 380,000 distinct CDR3 sequences; roughly 10% occur once, and the top ten carry approximately 5%. Here the sequenced sample was PBMCs from the stem cell graft donor, taken from the stem cell graft. All receptors come from a human donor who donated a stem cell graft to a child with acute myeloid leukemia.

This clonotype was picked up a small number of times. This sequence joins TRBV5-1 and TRBJ2-2, with 10 bases identical to TRBD2. CDR1 and CDR2 (germline): SGHRS, YFSETQ. The CDR3 runs 16 residues. Germline trimming cut 4 bases from V and 5 bases from J; bases unmatched to any gene: 8. This chain's CDR3 is CASSEVAGGFTGELFF. CDR3 DNA sequence: TGCGCCAGCAGCGAAGTAGCGGGGGGCTTTACCGGGGAGCTGTTTTTT.

The chain joins TRBV23-1 to TRBJ2-7; no clear D gene. TRBV23-1 carries the ORF label, with uncertain function. The CDR3 loop spans 13 amino acids. Trimming stripped 6 bases from V and 0 bases from J, with 9 bases between. CDR3 DNA: TGCGCCAGCAGAGACCGTAGCTCCTACGAGCAGTACGTC. This gives the protein CASRDRSSYEQYV.

This clonotype occurred a few times. The V gene is TRBV4-1, the J gene TRBJ1-3; no firm D call. The CDR3 length is 14 residues. Germline CDR1 and CDR2: MGHRA and YSYEKL. Trimming took off 2 bases at V and 2 bases at J, with 7 bases between the two ends. The CDR3 DNA follows: TGCGCCAGCAGCCAAATAACAGCTGGAAACACCATATATTTT. This translates into CASSQITAGNTIYF.

V gene TRBV19 combines with J gene TRBJ1-5; perhaps TRBD1 as D (6 bases). This CDR3 has 15 residues. CDR1 and CDR2 (germline): LNHDA, SQIVND (reference sequence). The ends were cut back, 3 bases at V and 2 bases at J, with 11 bases in the middle. The CDR3 is CASSMGGEGNQPQHF. The CDR3 coding sequence is TGTGCCAGTAGTATGGGGGGCGAAGGCAATCAGCCCCAGCATTTT.

A few counts support this clonotype. This chain connects TRBV5-1 to TRBJ2-2; no clear D gene. CDR3 size: 15 residues. V lost 0 bases and J lost 7, with 13 bases in between. Per the germline V gene, CDR1 is SGHRS and CDR2 is YFSETQ. The CDR3 bases are TGCGCCAGCAGCTTGGCCAGGTCGAGTAGCGGGGAGCTGTTTTTT. Its protein product is CASSLARSSSGELFF.

This chain joins TRBV20-1 and TRBJ2-1; 9 positions agree with TRBD1. J gave up 4 bases and V 6 bases, and 10 bases lay outside the gene matches. The CDR3 has 15 amino acids. Germline CDR1 and CDR2: DFQATT and SNEGSKA (reference sequence). DNA for the CDR3: TGCAGTGCCCGAGGGACAGGGAGCCCTTACAATGAGCAGTTCTTC. It encodes CSARGTGSPYNEQFF.

This clonotype was detected only a few times. The chain recombines TRBV20-1 with TRBJ2-7; TRBD2 matches at 11 bases. The CDR3 contains 15 residues. V gave up 3 bases and J gave up 5 bases; unmatched junction bases: 9. Germline V lookup: CDR1 DFQATT, CDR2 SNEGSKA (reference sequence). This CDR3 is CSARALAGGGNEQYF. CDR3 in DNA: TGCAGTGCTAGGGCGCTAGCGGGAGGTGGTAACGAGCAGTACTTC.